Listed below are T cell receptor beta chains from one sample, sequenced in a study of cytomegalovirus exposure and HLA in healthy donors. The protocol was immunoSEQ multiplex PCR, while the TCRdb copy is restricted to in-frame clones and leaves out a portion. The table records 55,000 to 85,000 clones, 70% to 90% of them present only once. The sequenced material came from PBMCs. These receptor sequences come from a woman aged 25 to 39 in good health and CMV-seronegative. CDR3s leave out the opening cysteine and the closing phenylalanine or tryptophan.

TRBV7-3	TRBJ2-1	ASSLTSARYNEQF
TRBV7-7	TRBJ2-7	ASSPSSGSRYEQY
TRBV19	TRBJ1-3	ASSNRVGPNTIY
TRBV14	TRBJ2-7	ASSRTSTYEQY
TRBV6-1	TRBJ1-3	ASSEFRSSGNTIY
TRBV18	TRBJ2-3	ASSPTSGRSDTQY
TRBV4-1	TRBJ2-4	ASSQGPSGRTGAKNIQY
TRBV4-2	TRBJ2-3	ASSQVAGGGTDTQY
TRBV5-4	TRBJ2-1	ASSLDAGTGNYNEQF
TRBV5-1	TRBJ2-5	ASSPGLAGRETQY
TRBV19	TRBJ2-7	ASSIGRQGYEQY
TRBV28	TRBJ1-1	ASSSHRGNTEAF
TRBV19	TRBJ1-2	ASSHSYYGYT
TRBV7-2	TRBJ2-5	ASSLARDPLGETQY
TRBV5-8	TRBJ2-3	ASSLDGGTDTQY
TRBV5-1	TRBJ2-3	ASSQPQGIGTDTQY
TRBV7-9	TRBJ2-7	ASSSGLSNSYEQY
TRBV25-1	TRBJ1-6	ASRGVENSPLH
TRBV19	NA	ASTLRDSPYEQY
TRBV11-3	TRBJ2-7	ASIISSYPYEQY
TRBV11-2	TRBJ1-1	ASSRNPGTEAF
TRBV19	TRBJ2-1	ASSSPDKVYNEQF